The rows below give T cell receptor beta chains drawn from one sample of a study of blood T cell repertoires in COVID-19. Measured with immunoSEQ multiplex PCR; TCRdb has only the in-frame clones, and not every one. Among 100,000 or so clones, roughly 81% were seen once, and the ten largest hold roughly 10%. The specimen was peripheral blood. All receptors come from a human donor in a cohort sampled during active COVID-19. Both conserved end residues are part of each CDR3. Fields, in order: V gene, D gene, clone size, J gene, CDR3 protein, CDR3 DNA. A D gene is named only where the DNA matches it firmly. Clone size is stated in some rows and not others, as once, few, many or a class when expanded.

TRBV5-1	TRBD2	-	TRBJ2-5	CASSLEGLAEQETQYF	TGCGCCAGCAGCTTGGAGGGACTAGCGGAGCAAGAGACCCAGTACTTC
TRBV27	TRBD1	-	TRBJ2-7	CASSFSRQGSYEQYF	TGTGCCAGCAGTTTTTCTCGACAGGGGAGCTACGAGCAGTACTTC
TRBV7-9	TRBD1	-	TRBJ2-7	CASTDRGSEQYF	TGTGCCAGCACCGACAGGGGTAGCGAGCAGTACTTC
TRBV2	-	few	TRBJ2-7	CASRPRLGLYYEQYF	TGTGCCAGCAGACCTAGACTGGGTTTGTACTACGAGCAGTACTTC
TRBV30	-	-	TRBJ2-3	CAWRGATDTQYF	TGTGCCTGGAGGGGGGCCACAGATACGCAGTATTTT
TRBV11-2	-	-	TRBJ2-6	CASRPPGGIPGANVLTF	TGTGCCAGCAGACCCCCAGGGGGGATACCTGGGGCCAACGTCCTGACTTTC
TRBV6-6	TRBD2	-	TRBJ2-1	CASSYSRTSAYNEQFF	TGTGCCAGCAGTTACTCCCGGACTAGCGCCTACAATGAGCAGTTCTTC
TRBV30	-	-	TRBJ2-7	CAWARRGAGVYEQYF	TGTGCCTGGGCTCGCCGGGGGGCAGGGGTCTACGAGCAGTACTTC
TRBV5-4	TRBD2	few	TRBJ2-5	CASSLGAGASWETQYF	TGTGCCAGCAGCTTGGGTGCGGGAGCTTCCTGGGAGACCCAGTACTTC
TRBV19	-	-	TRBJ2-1	CASSIVRVDEQFF	TGTGCCAGTAGTATAGTTCGGGTCGATGAGCAGTTCTTC
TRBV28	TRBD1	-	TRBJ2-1	CASNPLGRGRTNEQFF	TGTGCCAGCAACCCGCTTGGTAGGGGGCGGACCAATGAGCAGTTCTTC
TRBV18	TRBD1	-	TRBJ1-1	CASSRTGTAVGTEAFF	TGTGCCAGCTCACGGACAGGGACGGCTGTTGGCACTGAAGCTTTCTTT
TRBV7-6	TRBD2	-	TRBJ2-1	CASSSQGLAGANEQFF	TGTGCCAGCAGCTCGCAAGGACTAGCGGGAGCCAATGAGCAGTTCTTC
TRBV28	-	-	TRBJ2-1	CASAGFPYNEQFF	TGTGCCAGCGCGGGCTTTCCTTACAATGAGCAGTTCTTC
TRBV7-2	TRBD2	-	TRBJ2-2	CASSLGLAGGNTGELFF	TGTGCCAGCAGCTTAGGGCTAGCGGGGGGGAACACCGGGGAGCTGTTTTTT
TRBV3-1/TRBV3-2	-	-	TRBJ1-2	CASSSHDSNGYTF	TGTGCCAGCAGCTCACACGACAGTAATGGCTACACCTTC
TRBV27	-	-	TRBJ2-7	CASSLRENYEQYF	TGTGCCAGCAGTTTACGAGAGAACTACGAGCAGTACTTC
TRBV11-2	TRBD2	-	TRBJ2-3	CASSFSSGGALDTQYF	TGTGCCAGCAGCTTTTCTAGCGGGGGGGCCCTAGATACGCAGTATTTT
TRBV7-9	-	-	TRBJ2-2	CASSLNTGELFF	TGTGCCAGCAGCCTGAACACCGGGGAGCTGTTTTTT
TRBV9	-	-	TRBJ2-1	CASSTGLFYNEQFF	TGTGCCAGCAGCACGGGACTTTTCTACAATGAGCAGTTCTTC
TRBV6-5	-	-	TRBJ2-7	CASSTGSSYEQYF	TGTGCCAGCAGTACGGGGAGCTCCTACGAGCAGTACTTC
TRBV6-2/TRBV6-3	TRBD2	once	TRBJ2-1	CASSYDWTSGRKFYEQFF	TGTGCCAGCAGTTACGATTGGACTAGCGGGAGAAAATTCTATGAGCAGTTCTTC
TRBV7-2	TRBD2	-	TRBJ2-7	CASRDKLATNEQYF	TGTGCCAGCAGAGATAAACTAGCGACGAACGAGCAGTACTTC
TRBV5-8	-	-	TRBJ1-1	CASSLSGRGSTEAFF	TGTGCCAGCAGCCTGAGTGGTCGGGGAAGCACTGAAGCTTTCTTT
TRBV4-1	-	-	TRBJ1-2	CASSQVGAGYTF	TGCGCCAGCAGCCAAGTTGGGGCTGGCTACACCTTC